Shown below are 13 T cell receptor beta chains from a single sample sequenced in a study of T cells in Graves' hyperthyroidism and ophthalmopathy (dated by TCRdb to the late 2010s). The library came from multiplex PCR. TCRdb shows the sequencer as Illumina HiSeq 2000. Amplification of TCR beta CDR3 regions was carried out from RNA transcripts. The first round of RT-PCR for the TCR CDR3 was performed with the HTBI primer set and the Qiagen OneStep RT-PCR kit. TCRdb reprocessed the public reads (quality trimming at Q25 with fastp, clone calling with MiXCR) and kept in-frame beta chains. Records with the same CDR3 protein are collapsed into one entry carrying the most frequent genes and DNA. The sample table contains about 610,000 distinct CDR3 sequences; only one count was recorded for about 15% of them. Around 4.1% of the sample is in the top ten clones. The source material was blood. Receptors originate from a woman aged 40 to 49 with Graves' ophthalmopathy.

This clonotype occurred a few times. The chain combines TRBV5-1 with TRBJ2-6; D remains unclear. CDR1 is SGHRS and CDR2 is YFSETQ in the germline V gene. Trimming shortened V by 0 bases and J by 4 bases, and 8 bases separated the two germline ends. This CDR3 has 15 amino acids. The CDR3 here is CASSLGQLGANVLTF. The CDR3 DNA follows: TGCGCCAGCAGCTTGGGGCAGTTGGGGGCCAACGTCCTGACTTTC.

This clonotype came up many times. This chain connects TRBV12-3 or TRBV12-4 to TRBJ2-7; 9 nucleotides align to TRBD2. This CDR3 is 15 amino acids long. Germline trimming cut 6 bases from V and 0 bases from J; bases unmatched to any gene: 6. The CDR3 region is CASSLSGGISYEQYF. CDR3 in DNA: TGTGCCAGCAGCCTTAGCGGGGGTATCTCCTACGAGCAGTACTTC.

V gene TRBV20-1 combines with J gene TRBJ2-7; a weak D match, TRBD1 (6 bases). Looked up from germline, CDR1 is DFQATT and CDR2 is SNEGSKA (reference sequence). V was shortened by 0 bases and J by 3 bases, with 12 bases between the two germline ends. This CDR3 comprises 14 residues. The CDR3 bases are TGCAGTGCTAGAGATAGGGGGTTGTACTACGAGCAGTACTTC. Protein sequence: CSARDRGLYYEQYF.

This clonotype has a count of ten or more. The gene calls are TRBV13 and TRBJ2-7; D possibly corresponds to TRBD2 (6 bases). CDR1 is PRHDT, CDR2 FYEKMQ, per germline (reference sequence). The CDR3 totals 15 residues. V lost 5 bases, J lost 7 bases, and 21 bases lay in between. The CDR3 protein is CASSPRRAPIGEQYF. CDR3 coding DNA: TGTGCCAGCAGCCCGAGGAGGGCCCCCATCGGGGAGCAGTACTTC.

This clonotype came up many times. V gene TRBV20-1 combines with J gene TRBJ2-7; 10 bases align to TRBD2. Trimming at V came to 2 bases and at J to 4 bases, leaving 5 bases not matched to a gene. CDR3 length: 14 residues. The germline CDR1 and CDR2 sequences are DFQATT and SNEGSKA (reference sequence). CDR3 sequence: CSARLAGEGYEQYF. The CDR3 DNA follows: TGCAGTGCTAGACTAGCGGGGGAAGGGTACGAGCAGTACTTC.

The chain uses TRBV4-2 and TRBJ2-5, with 9 bases lining up with TRBD1. CDR3 length: 16 residues. The germline V gene has CDR1 LGHNA and CDR2 YNFKEQ. J lost 3 bases, V lost 4 bases, and 9 bases had no gene match. The CDR3 region has the DNA TGTGCCAGCAGCCCCCCCGCGGGACAGGGTGAAGAGACCCAGTACTTC. It specifies CASSPPAGQGEETQYF.

This clonotype occurred many times. The chain is built from TRBV6-1 and TRBJ1-2; D is uncertain. The length of the CDR3 is 13 residues. Germline loops: CDR1 MNHNS, CDR2 SASEGT. Trimming removed 7 bases from V and 3 bases from J, with 12 bases in between. CDR3 sequence (DNA): TGTGCCAGCACGGCCGGACCTGACTATGGCTACACCTTC. This codes for CASTAGPDYGYTF.

This clonotype was counted only a few times. The gene calls are TRBV4-1 and TRBJ1-3; the D gene is possibly TRBD1 (5 bases). V gave up 1 base and J gave up 4 bases, with 8 bases separating them. The CDR3 extends over 14 amino acids. CDR1 is MGHRA and CDR2 is YSYEKL in the germline V gene. CDR3 sequence (DNA): TGCGCCAGCAGCCAAGGCAGGGAGGGAAACACCATATATTTT. As protein: CASSQGREGNTIYF.

This clonotype was found many times. This chain links TRBV29-1 with TRBJ1-2; TRBD1 aligns across 9 bases. CDR3 size: 13 residues. The germline V gene has CDR1 SQVTM and CDR2 ANQGSEA. V shed 4 bases and J 11 bases; nucleotides not matched to a gene: 11. CDR3 in amino acids: CSVVSRDRAGYTF. The CDR3 DNA reads TGCAGCGTTGTTTCTCGGGACAGGGCGGGTTACACCTTC.

There are many counts of this clonotype. The V call is TRBV30, the J call TRBJ2-7; no clear D gene. Germline V gives CDR1 GTSNPN, CDR2 SVGIG (reference sequence). The V and J ends lost 4 bases and 2 bases respectively, with 9 bases between them. This CDR3 comprises 12 residues. The CDR3 is CAWNDGPYEQYF. In DNA, the CDR3 is TGTGCCTGGAACGACGGGCCCTACGAGCAGTACTTC.

This clonotype came up many times. This chain links TRBV15 with TRBJ2-7, with D maybe TRBD1 (5 bases). The CDR3 is 14 amino acids. Germline V gene lookup returns CDR1 LNHNV and CDR2 YYDKDF (reference sequence). The ends were cut back, 3 bases at V and 3 bases at J, with 12 bases in the middle. CDR3 loop: CATSSNRQIYEQYF. The CDR3, as DNA: TGTGCCACCAGCAGCAACCGACAGATCTACGAGCAGTACTTC.

This clonotype was recorded at least ten times. The V gene is TRBV28, the J gene TRBJ2-7, with 9 nucleotides matching TRBD1. The ends lost 6 bases at V and 4 bases at J; junction bases unmatched: 10. The CDR3 spans 15 residues. From germline, CDR1 is MDHEN and CDR2 SYDVKM. CDR3 DNA sequence: TGTGCCAGCAGGGTCACAGGGGGCTTTTTGTACGAGCAGTACTTC. It translates to CASRVTGGFLYEQYF.

This clonotype was seen ten or more times. The gene calls are TRBV6-2 or TRBV6-3 and TRBJ2-5, with D possibly matching TRBD2 (5 bases). CDR3 length equals 14 residues. Trimming removed 7 bases from V and 6 bases from J, with 18 bases in between. CDR1 is MNHEY, CDR2 SVGEGT, per germline. The CDR3 reads CASNPEEAVKTQYF. Written as DNA, the CDR3 is TGTGCCAGCAACCCCGAGGAGGCCGTAAAGACCCAGTACTTC.